This TCR beta chain derives from a study of shared clonotypes between healthy human individuals. Study results and caveats: The sampled material consisted only of blood, and tissue repertoires are likely to differ.

TCRdb's table, derived via immunoSEQ multiplex PCR, lists solely in-frame clones and lacks some. The sample records over 2 million clones, 85% to 95% being singletons. V was cut by 1 base and J by 4 bases, with 14 bases left in between. Germline loops: CDR1 MGHRA, CDR2 YSYEKL. The CDR3 length is 15 residues. Every one of the donors was a Caucasian adult that lived in Nashville, Tennessee. A CD45RA+ naive subset and a CD45RA-negative memory subset were split from CD4+ cells. About this clone itself: Its antigen is unknown.

The specimen was naive CD4+ T cells from PBMCs. Described subset: CD45RA+ positively selected. The V and J genes are TRBV4-1 and TRBJ2-7; D remains ambiguous. This receptor was obtained from a man aged 18 to 29 in good health. Some clones in this sample may be carry-over from other donors' samples. The CDR3 protein is CASSQVGRRTYEQYF. The CDR3 DNA is TGCGCCAGCAGCCAAGTCGGGCGAAGGACGTACGAGCAGTACTTC.